The rows below give T cell receptor beta chains drawn from one sample of a study of cytomegalovirus exposure and HLA in healthy donors. Measured with immunoSEQ multiplex PCR; TCRdb has only the in-frame clones, and not every one. The sample records over 100,000 clones, 60% to 80% being singletons. The sequenced material came from PBMCs. The receptors stem from a male donor in good health and CMV-seropositive. Both conserved end residues are part of each CDR3. The order of the fields is CDR3 DNA, CDR3 protein, J gene, V gene, clone size, D gene. D genes are given only for firm matches. The size field is filled for only some rows; it gives once, few, many or a size class.

CDR3 DNA: TGTGCCAGCAGCCTCCTACTGAACGAGCAGTACTTC; CDR3 protein: CASSLLLNEQYF; J gene: TRBJ2-7; V gene: TRBV13; clone size: NA; D gene: NA
CDR3 DNA: TGCGCCAGCCGGCAGGGCTGGAATCAGCCCCAGCATTTT; CDR3 protein: CASRQGWNQPQHF; J gene: TRBJ1-5; V gene: TRBV10-2; clone size: NA; D gene: NA
CDR3 DNA: TGTGCCAGCAGCTTTATAGGCACAGATACGCAGTATTTT; CDR3 protein: CASSFIGTDTQYF; J gene: TRBJ2-3; V gene: TRBV27; clone size: few; D gene: NA
CDR3 DNA: TGTGCCAGCAGCTCTCGCGTGGGGCTAGCGGGAGGGCATAACGAGCAGTACTTC; CDR3 protein: CASSSRVGLAGGHNEQYF; J gene: TRBJ2-7; V gene: TRBV11-2; clone size: NA; D gene: TRBD2
CDR3 DNA: TGCGCCAGCAGCCTGGTAGGGGGCGGCGAGCAGTACTTC; CDR3 protein: CASSLVGGGEQYF; J gene: TRBJ2-7; V gene: TRBV5-1; clone size: NA; D gene: TRBD1
CDR3 DNA: TGTGCCAGCAGCTTGGTGGAGGGCAATGAGCAGTTCTTC; CDR3 protein: CASSLVEGNEQFF; J gene: TRBJ2-1; V gene: TRBV7-3; clone size: NA; D gene: NA
CDR3 DNA: TGTGCCAGCAGTCTAGCAGCTTATGGCTACACCTTC; CDR3 protein: CASSLAAYGYTF; J gene: TRBJ1-2; V gene: TRBV28; clone size: NA; D gene: NA
CDR3 DNA: TGTGCCAGCAAGGACAGGGTGAACACTGAAGCTTTCTTT; CDR3 protein: CASKDRVNTEAFF; J gene: TRBJ1-1; V gene: TRBV19; clone size: NA; D gene: TRBD1
CDR3 DNA: TGCGCCAGCAGCCAGGGACAGGGGGTCGGCGAGCAGTACTTC; CDR3 protein: CASSQGQGVGEQYF; J gene: TRBJ2-7; V gene: TRBV5-1; clone size: NA; D gene: TRBD1
CDR3 DNA: TGTGCCAGTTGCACAGGGGTGAGCGGTGAAAAACTGTTTTTT; CDR3 protein: CASCTGVSGEKLFF; J gene: TRBJ1-4; V gene: TRBV19; clone size: NA; D gene: TRBD1
CDR3 DNA: TGTGCCAGCAGTTTTTTTTCATTAACGGGACAGGAGGCCTACGAGCAGTACTTC; CDR3 protein: CASSFFSLTGQEAYEQYF; J gene: TRBJ2-7; V gene: TRBV28; clone size: NA; D gene: TRBD1
CDR3 DNA: TGCGCCAGCAGCTTGAGGGCGGGGAGACCCTACGAGCAGTACTTC; CDR3 protein: CASSLRAGRPYEQYF; J gene: TRBJ2-7; V gene: TRBV5-1; clone size: NA; D gene: NA
CDR3 DNA: TGTGCCAGCAGCCCAATGGAGACTAACTATGGCTACACCTTC; CDR3 protein: CASSPMETNYGYTF; J gene: TRBJ1-2; V gene: TRBV9; clone size: NA; D gene: NA
CDR3 DNA: TGTGCCAGCAGCGTAGAGGCTAGCGGGAGGGAGACCCAGTACTTC; CDR3 protein: CASSVEASGRETQYF; J gene: TRBJ2-5; V gene: TRBV9; clone size: NA; D gene: TRBD2
CDR3 DNA: TGCGCCAGCAGCCAAGGCCGGGGGAACCGGCAGTATTTT; CDR3 protein: CASSQGRGNRQYF; J gene: TRBJ2-3; V gene: TRBV4-3; clone size: NA; D gene: NA
CDR3 DNA: TGTGCCAGCAGAGATCCAGGGGGGAAAGAGACCCAGTACTTC; CDR3 protein: CASRDPGGKETQYF; J gene: TRBJ2-5; V gene: TRBV6-1; clone size: few; D gene: NA
CDR3 DNA: TGCGCCAGCAGCCAGGGGGCTTGGTCCTACAATGAGCAGTTCTTC; CDR3 protein: CASSQGAWSYNEQFF; J gene: TRBJ2-1; V gene: TRBV5-1; clone size: NA; D gene: TRBD1
CDR3 DNA: TGTGCCAGCAGCCCACGACAGGGGTTGAGCTACGAGCAGTACTTC; CDR3 protein: CASSPRQGLSYEQYF; J gene: TRBJ2-7; V gene: TRBV9; clone size: few; D gene: TRBD1
CDR3 DNA: TGTGCCAGCAGCCTATTCGCGGGGGGAGGGTACACTGAAGCTTTCTTT; CDR3 protein: CASSLFAGGGYTEAFF; J gene: TRBJ1-1; V gene: TRBV4-2; clone size: NA; D gene: NA
CDR3 DNA: TGCGCCAGCAGCCCCGGGGGACAGGACCATTCACCCCTCCACTTT; CDR3 protein: CASSPGGQDHSPLHF; J gene: TRBJ1-6; V gene: TRBV4-3; clone size: NA; D gene: TRBD1
CDR3 DNA: TGTGCCAGCAGCGTAGGGACGACAGGGGGCAATCAGCCCCAGCATTTT; CDR3 protein: CASSVGTTGGNQPQHF; J gene: TRBJ1-5; V gene: TRBV11-2; clone size: NA; D gene: TRBD1
CDR3 DNA: TGTGCCAGCATGGGCGCCTACGAGCAGTACTTC; CDR3 protein: CASMGAYEQYF; J gene: TRBJ2-7; V gene: TRBV7-9; clone size: NA; D gene: NA
CDR3 DNA: TGTGCCAGCATACGACTAGCGCCTAGCGCAGATACGCAGTATTTT; CDR3 protein: CASIRLAPSADTQYF; J gene: TRBJ2-3; V gene: TRBV6-6; clone size: once; D gene: TRBD2
CDR3 DNA: TGTGCCAGCAGCTTAGATCTAAACTATGGCTACACCTTC; CDR3 protein: CASSLDLNYGYTF; J gene: TRBJ1-2; V gene: TRBV7-9; clone size: NA; D gene: NA
CDR3 DNA: TGTGCCAGCAGGGTAGACAGGGGGTACACTGAAGCTTTCTTT; CDR3 protein: CASRVDRGYTEAFF; J gene: TRBJ1-1; V gene: TRBV6-5; clone size: NA; D gene: TRBD1
CDR3 DNA: TGTGCCAGCTCACCTCCACTAGCGGGGTCCTACGAGCAGTACTTC; CDR3 protein: CASSPPLAGSYEQYF; J gene: TRBJ2-7; V gene: TRBV18; clone size: NA; D gene: TRBD2
CDR3 DNA: TGCAGCGCCCGGGAGGCGGATGGTAACTATGGCTACACCTTC; CDR3 protein: CSAREADGNYGYTF; J gene: TRBJ1-2; V gene: TRBV29-1; clone size: NA; D gene: NA
CDR3 DNA: TGCGCCAGCAGCCCTATGGCTAGCGGACAGTACGAGCAGTACTTC; CDR3 protein: CASSPMASGQYEQYF; J gene: TRBJ2-7; V gene: TRBV4-3; clone size: NA; D gene: NA
CDR3 DNA: TGTGCCAGCAGCTATACCTATTCGGTCACCGGGGAGCTGTTTTTT; CDR3 protein: CASSYTYSVTGELFF; J gene: TRBJ2-2; V gene: TRBV7-6; clone size: NA; D gene: NA
CDR3 DNA: TGTGCCAGCAGCCAAGATTTGGAGGGAACCCAGTACTTC; CDR3 protein: CASSQDLEGTQYF; J gene: TRBJ2-5; V gene: TRBV14; clone size: NA; D gene: NA
CDR3 DNA: TGTGCCAGCAGCCCCCCCGGGAGGGCCCGGGGAGGTACGCAGTATTTT; CDR3 protein: CASSPPGRARGGTQYF; J gene: TRBJ2-3; V gene: TRBV7-2; clone size: NA; D gene: TRBD2
CDR3 DNA: TGTGCCAGCAGCGTGACAGGGGGCAGGGAGACCCAGTACTTC; CDR3 protein: CASSVTGGRETQYF; J gene: TRBJ2-5; V gene: TRBV9; clone size: NA; D gene: TRBD1
CDR3 DNA: TGTGCCAGCAGCTTAGAGGTGGGACTAGCGCATGAGCAGTACTTC; CDR3 protein: CASSLEVGLAHEQYF; J gene: TRBJ2-7; V gene: TRBV7-2; clone size: NA; D gene: TRBD2
CDR3 DNA: TGTGCCAGCAGTGAACGGACAGGGTGGGGTGAGCAGTTCTTC; CDR3 protein: CASSERTGWGEQFF; J gene: TRBJ2-1; V gene: TRBV2; clone size: NA; D gene: TRBD1
CDR3 DNA: TGCGCCAGCAGTGAAACCTCCCTGAGGGCCGACTATGGCTACACCTTC; CDR3 protein: CASSETSLRADYGYTF; J gene: TRBJ1-2; V gene: TRBV10-1; clone size: NA; D gene: NA
CDR3 DNA: TGTGCCAGCAGTTTAGCGGGGGCCTACGAGCAGTACTTC; CDR3 protein: CASSLAGAYEQYF; J gene: TRBJ2-7; V gene: TRBV27; clone size: NA; D gene: TRBD2
CDR3 DNA: TGTGCCTGGAGTCCCGGACTAGCGGGAGGGACGCAGTATTTT; CDR3 protein: CAWSPGLAGGTQYF; J gene: TRBJ2-3; V gene: TRBV30; clone size: NA; D gene: TRBD2
CDR3 DNA: TGTGCCTGGGGGGGGGTTGAAGCTTTCTTT; CDR3 protein: CAWGGVEAFF; J gene: TRBJ1-1; V gene: TRBV30; clone size: NA; D gene: NA
CDR3 DNA: TGTGCCAGCAGCGGGTGGACAGGGGAGGCCTACAATGAGCAGTTCTTC; CDR3 protein: CASSGWTGEAYNEQFF; J gene: TRBJ2-1; V gene: TRBV7-2; clone size: NA; D gene: TRBD1
CDR3 DNA: TGTGCCAGCAGGTTCGGGTACTCTGGGGCCAACGTCCTGACTTTC; CDR3 protein: CASRFGYSGANVLTF; J gene: TRBJ2-6; V gene: TRBV7-2; clone size: NA; D gene: NA
CDR3 DNA: TGTGCCAGCAGTTCCCTAGCGGCAGATACGCAGTATTTT; CDR3 protein: CASSSLAADTQYF; J gene: TRBJ2-3; V gene: TRBV27; clone size: NA; D gene: TRBD2
CDR3 DNA: TGTGCCAGCTCACCCACAGGACCGAATCAGCCCCAGCATTTT; CDR3 protein: CASSPTGPNQPQHF; J gene: TRBJ1-5; V gene: TRBV18; clone size: NA; D gene: NA
CDR3 DNA: TGTGCCAGCAGCTATGGCCCCGCGGGACAGGGAGTCAGTCAGTACTTC; CDR3 protein: CASSYGPAGQGVSQYF; J gene: TRBJ2-4; V gene: TRBV6-6; clone size: NA; D gene: TRBD1
CDR3 DNA: TGTGCCAGCAGTGAAGTTGTGGGGGCCCCCCGCGAGCAGTACTTC; CDR3 protein: CASSEVVGAPREQYF; J gene: TRBJ2-7; V gene: TRBV6-1; clone size: NA; D gene: NA
CDR3 DNA: TGTGCCAGCAGGTCTAACACTGAAGCTTTCTTT; CDR3 protein: CASRSNTEAFF; J gene: TRBJ1-1; V gene: TRBV11-2; clone size: NA; D gene: NA